This TCR beta chain was sequenced in a study of glioma-infiltrating T cells after dendritic cell vaccination. The wider study: The vaccine used monocyte-derived dendritic cells pulsed overnight with autologous tumor lysate. At biweekly intervals, patients got three intradermal dendritic cell vaccine injections. General study points: Survival was not directly related to TCR clonality in these patients.

Specified time point: after dendritic cell vaccination, including at tumor progression/relapse. Turning to this clone: Its specificity is unknown.

The germline CDR1 and CDR2 sequences are SEHNR and FQNEAQ (reference sequence). The CDR3 covers 16 residues. V lost 5 bases to trimming and J lost 4 bases; unmatched junction nucleotides: 4. The table came from immunoSEQ multiplex PCR; TCRdb's copy has only in-frame clones and leaves some out. The sample carries 75,000 to 95,000 clones, roughly 91% recorded once. The clonotype was recovered from a human donor with glioblastoma. Here the sequenced sample was blood, taken after dendritic cell vaccination. The chain links TRBV7-9 to TRBJ2-3, with 15 positions matching TRBD2. CDR3 amino acids: CASSGLAGGQADTQYF. DNA for the CDR3: TGTGCCAGCAGCGGACTAGCGGGGGGGCAGGCAGATACGCAGTATTTT. Together with reference TRBV7-9 and TRBJ2-3, the CDR3 gives the full variable domain: DTGVSQNPRHKITKRGQNVTFRCDPISEHNRLYWYRQTLGQGPEFLTYFQNEAQLEKSRLLSDRFSAERPKGSFSTLEIQRTEQGDSAMYLCASSGLAGGQADTQYFGPGTRLTVL.